The T cell receptor beta chain under discussion was sequenced for a study of human T cells and chemical hapten exposure. Overall study context: Sensitization applied 2% DPC to roughly 2 cm by roughly 2 cm of upper inner arm skin.

This clonotype has ten or more counts. The antigen is not known. Using its own MiXCR run on the RACE reads, TCRdb lists one record per CDR3 protein. The sample consists of about 98,000 distinct CDR3 sequences, approximately 10% of them appearing once. General observations from the study: TCRs above 1 in 1000 frequency did not change with DPC sensitization. Expanded TCRs formed significantly more large CDR3 similarity clusters than controls.

The sample's time point: pre-sensitization, week 0. Noted treatment: therapeutic diphenylcyclopropenone sensitization with weekly scalp DPC. The template was total RNA from unfractionated whole blood. Sequencing was performed on whole blood, taken in connection with sensitization to the hapten diphenylcyclopropenone (DPC). The sequence derives from a woman aged 60 to 75 with alopecia areata. Some clones in this sample may be carry-over from other donors' samples.

The CDR3 DNA sequence: TGCGCCAGCAGCTTGGACGGGGACTACACCGGGGAGCTGTTTTTT. Encoded protein: CASSLDGDYTGELFF. V gene TRBV5-1 combines with J gene TRBJ2-2; D is perhaps TRBD2 (6 bases). The germline V gene has CDR1 SGHRS and CDR2 YFSETQ. The CDR3 covers 15 residues. V was shortened by 0 bases and J by 3 bases, with 9 bases between the two germline ends.